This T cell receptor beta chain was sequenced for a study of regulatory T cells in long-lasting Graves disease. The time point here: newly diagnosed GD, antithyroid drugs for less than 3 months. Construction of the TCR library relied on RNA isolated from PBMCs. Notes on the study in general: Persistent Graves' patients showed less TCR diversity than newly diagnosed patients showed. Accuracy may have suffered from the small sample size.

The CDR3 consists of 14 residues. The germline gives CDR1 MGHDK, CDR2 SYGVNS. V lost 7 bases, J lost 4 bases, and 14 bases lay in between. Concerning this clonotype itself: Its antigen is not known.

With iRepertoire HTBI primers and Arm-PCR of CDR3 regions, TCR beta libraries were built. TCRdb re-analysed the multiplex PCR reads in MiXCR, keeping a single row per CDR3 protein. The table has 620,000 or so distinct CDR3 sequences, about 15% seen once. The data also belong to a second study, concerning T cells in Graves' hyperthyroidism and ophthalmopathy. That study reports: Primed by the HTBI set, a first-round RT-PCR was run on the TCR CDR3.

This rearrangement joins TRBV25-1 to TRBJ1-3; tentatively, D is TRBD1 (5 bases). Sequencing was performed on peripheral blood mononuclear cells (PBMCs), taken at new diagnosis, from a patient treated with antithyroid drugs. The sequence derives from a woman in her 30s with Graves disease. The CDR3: CASTQKGVGNTIYF. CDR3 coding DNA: TGTGCCAGCACCCAAAAAGGGGTCGGAAACACCATATATTTT.